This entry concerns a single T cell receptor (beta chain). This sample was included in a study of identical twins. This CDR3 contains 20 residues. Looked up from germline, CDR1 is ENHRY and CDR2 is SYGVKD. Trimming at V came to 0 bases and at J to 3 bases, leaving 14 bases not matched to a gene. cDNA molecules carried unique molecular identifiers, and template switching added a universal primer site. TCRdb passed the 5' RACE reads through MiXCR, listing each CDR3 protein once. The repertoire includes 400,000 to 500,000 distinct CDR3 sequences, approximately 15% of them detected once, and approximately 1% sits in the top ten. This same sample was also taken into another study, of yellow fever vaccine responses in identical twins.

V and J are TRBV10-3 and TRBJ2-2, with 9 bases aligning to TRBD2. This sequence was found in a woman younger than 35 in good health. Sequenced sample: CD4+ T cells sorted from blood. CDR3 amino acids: CAISESLGAGGSAHTGELFF. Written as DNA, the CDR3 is TGTGCCATCAGTGAGTCTCTCGGAGCGGGAGGATCTGCGCACACCGGGGAGCTGTTTTTT.